The 11 T cell receptor beta chains reported below all come from one sample, sequenced in a study of blood T cell repertoires in COVID-19. The data were produced by immunoSEQ multiplex PCR, yet TCRdb's version contains in-frame clones alone and is incomplete. The data contain about 250,000 clones, 80% to 90% of them singletons. The specimen was PBMCs or T cells enriched from blood (not recorded which). Receptors were obtained from a woman aged 50 to 65 who had been exposed to COVID-19.

The chain is built from TRBV6-5 and TRBJ2-2; D might be TRBD1 (5 bases). Trimming removed 8 bases from V and 4 bases from J, with 17 bases in between. CDR3 length equals 15 residues. CDR1 and CDR2 from the germline V gene are MNHEY and SVGAGI. The CDR3 region is CASPAGLVGTGELFF. DNA for the CDR3: TGTGCCAGCCCGGCAGGGCTCGTGGGCACCGGGGAGCTGTTTTTT.

The gene calls are TRBV24-1 and TRBJ2-2; the D gene is possibly TRBD1 (6 bases). Trimming shortened V by 3 bases and J by 1 base, and 11 bases separated the two germline ends. This CDR3 region has 16 residues. Per the germline V gene, CDR1 is KGHDR and CDR2 is SFDVKD. The CDR3 is CATSDPGHRNTGELFF. In DNA, the CDR3 is TGTGCCACCAGTGATCCGGGACACCGGAACACCGGGGAGCTGTTTTTT.

The V gene is TRBV19, the J gene TRBJ1-5; 11 bases are shared with TRBD1. CDR1 is LNHDA and CDR2 is SQIVND in the germline V gene (reference sequence). The CDR3 spans 15 residues. The J segment lost 7 bases and the V segment lost 7 bases, leaving 9 bases of the junction unmatched. The CDR3 DNA reads TGTGCCAGTAATCATGGACAGGGGGCAAGACAGCCCCAGCATTTT. It codes for CASNHGQGARQPQHF. Variable domain in full (rest from reference TRBV19 and TRBJ1-5): DGGITQSPKYLFRKEGQNVTLSCEQNLNHDAMYWYRQDPGQGLRLIYYSQIVNDFQKGDIAEGYSVSREKKESFPLTVTSAQKNPTAFYLCASNHGQGARQPQHFGDGTRLSIL.

The CDR3 nucleotides are TGTGCCAGCAGCCCAGGGACAGGGGGCTATGGCTACACCTTC. This gives the protein CASSPGTGGYGYTF. The V call is TRBV7-2, the J call TRBJ1-2; 11 bases align to TRBD1. The CDR3 extends over 14 amino acids. Germline CDR1 is SGHTA and CDR2 is FQGNSA. Trimming at V came to 5 bases and at J to 4 bases, leaving 3 bases not matched to a gene. Variable domain in full (rest from reference TRBV7-2 and TRBJ1-2): GAGVSQSPSNKVTEKGKDVELRCDPISGHTALYWYRQSLGQGLEFLIYFQGNSAPDKSGLPSDRFSAERTGGSVSTLTIQRTQQEDSAVYLCASSPGTGGYGYTFGSGTRLTVV.

The rearrangement uses TRBV5-1 and TRBJ1-5; D ambiguous. Per germline, CDR1 SGHRS and CDR2 YFSETQ. There are 13 residues in the CDR3. Trimming removed 4 bases at V and 3 bases at J, with 8 bases between. CDR3 in DNA: TGCGCCAGCAGCAACGGAGTCAATCAGCCCCAGCATTTT. Translated: CASSNGVNQPQHF. Based on the CDR3 plus reference TRBV5-1 and TRBJ1-5, the full variable domain is KAGVTQTPRYLIKTRGQQVTLSCSPISGHRSVSWYQQTPGQGLQFLFEYFSETQRNKGNFPGRFSGRQFSNSRSEMNVSTLELGDSALYLCASSNGVNQPQHFGDGTRLSIL.

This clone is a singleton in its sample. The chain is built from TRBV27 and TRBJ1-2; D remains ambiguous. The V gene's germline CDR1 is MNHEY and CDR2 SMNVEV (reference sequence). The CDR3 covers 14 residues. V lost 5 bases and J lost 4, with 14 bases in between. The CDR3 loop reads CASSPSSVPYGYTF. For the CDR3, the DNA is TGTGCCAGCAGTCCGTCCAGTGTCCCCTATGGCTACACCTTC.

The gene calls are TRBV11-2 and TRBJ2-1; TRBD2 aligns across 8 bases. The V gene end was trimmed by 1 base and the J gene end by 4 bases; junction bases not matched to a gene: 6. Looked up from germline, CDR1 is SGHAT and CDR2 is FQNNGV. The CDR3 runs 16 residues. The CDR3 reads CASSLGAPGGYNEQFF. The CDR3 DNA is TGTGCCAGCAGCTTAGGTGCGCCGGGGGGGTACAATGAGCAGTTCTTC.

V is TRBV10-2 and J is TRBJ2-1; D not resolved. Trimming left V 7 bases short and J 0 bases short, with 7 bases between. This CDR3 has 13 residues. CDR1 is WSHSY and CDR2 is SAAADI in the germline V gene. The chain's CDR3 is CASTENSYNEQFF. For the CDR3, the DNA is TGCGCCAGCACCGAGAACTCCTACAATGAGCAGTTCTTC.

As to this clone: One end of the junction fails to match germline, which may point to a read error. The chain combines TRBV3-1 (or the pseudogene TRBV3-2) with TRBJ1-1, with unresolved D. This CDR3 contains 12 residues. Germline CDR1 and CDR2: LGHDT and YNNKEL (reference sequence). The DNA of the CDR3 is TGTGCCAGCAGACAAGGGAGGACTAAAGCTTTCTTT. Protein sequence: CASRQGRTKAFF.

This sequence joins TRBV19 and TRBJ2-7; possibly TRBD2 for D (6 bases). Germline-derived CDR1 and CDR2 are LNHDA and SQIVND (reference sequence). There are 14 residues in the CDR3. The V gene lost 11 bases and the J gene lost 2 bases, with 19 bases spanning the gap. The CDR3 region is CASSRGGNAYEQYF. CDR3 bases: TGTGCCTCCTCTAGGGGCGGGAACGCCTACGAGCAGTACTTC.

The sample holds a few counts of this clone. The J gene is TRBJ1-3, the V gene TRBV6-5; D perhaps matches TRBD1 (5 bases). CDR1 is MNHEY and CDR2 is SVGAGI in the germline V gene. There are 15 residues in the CDR3. Trimming left V 6 bases short and J 4 bases short, with 16 bases between. In nucleotides, the CDR3 is TGTGCCAGCAGCCCACAGGATTGGGTCGGAAACACCATATATTTT. It specifies CASSPQDWVGNTIYF.